Shown below are 6 T cell receptor beta chains from a single sample sequenced in a study of control samples from healthy donors and cancer patients. Using immunoSEQ multiplex PCR, the repertoire was profiled, and TCRdb retains in-frame clones only, with some absent. The data contain about 84,000 clones, around 92% of them singletons. Specimen: blood. These receptors were collected from a man aged 45-65 years in good health.

The chain is built from TRBV19 and TRBJ1-2, with TRBD1 as a possible D gene (5 bases). CDR3 length equals 14 residues. Germline V gene lookup returns CDR1 LNHDA and CDR2 SQIVND (reference sequence). Trimming pared 0 bases from V and 4 bases from J, leaving 9 bases between. The CDR3 DNA reads TGTGCCAGTAGTATAGATGGTAGGGGCTATGGCTACACCTTC. This sequence encodes CASSIDGRGYGYTF.

This chain joins TRBV24-1 and TRBJ1-1, with TRBD1 identical over 9 bases. Germline values: CDR1 KGHDR, CDR2 SFDVKD. Germline trimming cut 9 bases from V and 6 bases from J; bases unmatched to any gene: 7. This CDR3 has 13 residues. Written as DNA, the CDR3 is TGTGCCACCGAGGGACAGGGATCGTCTGAAGCTTTCTTT. This gives the protein CATEGQGSSEAFF.

V and J are TRBV24-1 and TRBJ2-5, with D unresolved. CDR1 and CDR2 from the germline V gene are KGHDR and SFDVKD. This CDR3 is built from 14 residues. The germline V and J ends were trimmed by 3 bases and 5 bases, with 12 bases remaining between them. The CDR3 DNA reads TGTGCCACCAGTGATACGGTGGGCGAGGAGACCCAGTACTTC. Amino acids: CATSDTVGEETQYF.

The chain recombines TRBV6-5 with TRBJ1-6, with D possibly TRBD1 on 6 matching bases. The CDR3 has 15 residues. V lost 10 bases and J lost 0, with 13 bases in between. Germline V gene sequence: CDR1 MNHEY, CDR2 SVGAGI. This CDR3 is CATRQASSYNSPLHF. CDR3 bases: TGTGCCACCCGACAGGCTAGCTCCTATAATTCACCCCTCCACTTT.

The rearrangement joins TRBV30 to TRBJ2-5, with D uncertain. Germline V gene lookup returns CDR1 GTSNPN and CDR2 SVGIG (reference sequence). This CDR3 spans 13 amino acids. Trimming cost V 2 bases and J 1 base, with 8 bases left between them. The CDR3 sequence is CAWSRQTQETQYF. The CDR3 bases are TGTGCCTGGAGTAGGCAGACCCAAGAGACCCAGTACTTC.

The rearrangement uses TRBV6-5 and TRBJ2-5; unclear D gene. The CDR3 sequence is 12 residues long. V was shortened by 7 bases and J by 5 bases, with 11 bases between the two germline ends. Germline loops: CDR1 MNHEY, CDR2 SVGAGI. Written as DNA, the CDR3 is TGTGCCAGCAATTTCCCTGGGGAGACCCAGTACTTC. Its protein is CASNFPGETQYF.